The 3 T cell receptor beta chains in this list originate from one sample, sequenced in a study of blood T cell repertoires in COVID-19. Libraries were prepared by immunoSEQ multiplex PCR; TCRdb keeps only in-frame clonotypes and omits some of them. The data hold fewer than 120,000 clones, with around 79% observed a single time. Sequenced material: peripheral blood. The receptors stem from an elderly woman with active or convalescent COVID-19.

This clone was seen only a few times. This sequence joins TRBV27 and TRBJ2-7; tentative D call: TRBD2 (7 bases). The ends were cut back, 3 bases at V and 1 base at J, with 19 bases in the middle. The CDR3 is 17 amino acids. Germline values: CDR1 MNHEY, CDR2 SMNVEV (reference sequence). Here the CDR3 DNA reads TGTGCCAGCAGTTTTTGGAGGGGGGGTAGAACGTCCTACGAGCAGTACTTC. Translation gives CASSFWRGGRTSYEQYF.

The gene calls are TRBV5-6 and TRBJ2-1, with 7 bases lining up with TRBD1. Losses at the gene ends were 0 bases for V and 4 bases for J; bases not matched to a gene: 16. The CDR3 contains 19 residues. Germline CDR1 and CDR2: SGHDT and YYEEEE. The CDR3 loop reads CASSLVFLEGARSYNEQFF. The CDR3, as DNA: TGTGCCAGCAGCTTGGTTTTTCTCGAGGGGGCCCGATCTTACAATGAGCAGTTCTTC.

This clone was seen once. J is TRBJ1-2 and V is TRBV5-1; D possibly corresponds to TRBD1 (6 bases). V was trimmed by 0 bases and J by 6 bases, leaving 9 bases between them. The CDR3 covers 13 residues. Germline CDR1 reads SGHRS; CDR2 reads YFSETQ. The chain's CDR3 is CASSLAGENGYTF. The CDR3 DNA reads TGCGCCAGCAGCTTGGCAGGGGAGAATGGCTACACCTTC.